Listed here is a single T cell receptor (beta chain). This sample is drawn from a study of blood T cell repertoires in COVID-19. Study background: Acute and convalescent COVID-19 samples came from the United States, Italy and Spain. From T cells, B-cell-depleted T cells, or PBMCs came the material, which was cDNA or gDNA.

In the authors' methods: Quantification of nucleated cells was approximated via reference gene primer amplification. The data were produced by immunoSEQ multiplex PCR, yet TCRdb's version contains in-frame clones alone and is incomplete. For V, J and clone size, that table is used; D and trimming come from the DNA. The table has around 450,000 clones, 75% to 90% seen once. The sequence was obtained from a woman in her 30s with acute or convalescent COVID-19. The sample taken for sequencing was peripheral blood.

The CDR3 bases are TGTGCCAGCAGCCTACAGGGAGTTAACATTCAGTACTTC. Encoded protein: CASSLQGVNIQYF. This chain links TRBV3-1 (or the pseudogene TRBV3-2) with TRBJ2-4, with TRBD1 as a possible D gene (6 bases). This CDR3 has 13 residues. V lost 4 bases to trimming and J lost 7 bases, with 11 bases between them. Germline CDR1 and CDR2: LGHDT and YNNKEL (reference sequence).